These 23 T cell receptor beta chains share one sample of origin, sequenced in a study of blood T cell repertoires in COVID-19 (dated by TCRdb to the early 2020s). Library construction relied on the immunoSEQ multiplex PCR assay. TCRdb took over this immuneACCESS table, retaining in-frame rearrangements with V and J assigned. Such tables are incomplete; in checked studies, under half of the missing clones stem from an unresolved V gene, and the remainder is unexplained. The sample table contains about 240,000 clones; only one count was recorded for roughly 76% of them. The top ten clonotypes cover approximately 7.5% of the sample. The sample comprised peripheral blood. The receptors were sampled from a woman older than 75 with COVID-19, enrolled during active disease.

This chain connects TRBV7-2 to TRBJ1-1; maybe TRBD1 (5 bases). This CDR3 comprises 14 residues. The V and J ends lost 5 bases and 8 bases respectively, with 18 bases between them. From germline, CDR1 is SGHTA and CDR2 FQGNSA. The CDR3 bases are TGTGCCAGCAGCGGGGGGGGGTCGCGGAGCGAAGCTTTCTTT. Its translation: CASSGGGSRSEAFF.

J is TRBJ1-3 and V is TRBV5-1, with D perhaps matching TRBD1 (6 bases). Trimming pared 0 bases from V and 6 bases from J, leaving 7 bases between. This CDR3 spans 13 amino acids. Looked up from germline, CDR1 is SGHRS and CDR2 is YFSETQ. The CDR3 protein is CASSLAGANTIYF. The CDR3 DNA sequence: TGCGCCAGCAGCTTGGCAGGGGCAAACACCATATATTTT.

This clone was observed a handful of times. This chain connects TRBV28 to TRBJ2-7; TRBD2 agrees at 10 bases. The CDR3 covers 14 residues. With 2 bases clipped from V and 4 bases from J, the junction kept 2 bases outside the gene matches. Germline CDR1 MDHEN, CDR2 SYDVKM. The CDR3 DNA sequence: TGTGCCAGCAGTTTAGTAGCGGGAGGATACGAGCAGTACTTC. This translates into CASSLVAGGYEQYF.

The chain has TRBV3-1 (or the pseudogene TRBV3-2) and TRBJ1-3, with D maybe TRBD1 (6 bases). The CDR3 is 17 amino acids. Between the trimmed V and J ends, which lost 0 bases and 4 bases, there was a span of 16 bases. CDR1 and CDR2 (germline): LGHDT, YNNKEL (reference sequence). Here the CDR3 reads CASSQDSRGGSGNTIYF. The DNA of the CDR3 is TGTGCCAGCAGCCAAGATAGTAGGGGGGGCTCAGGAAACACCATATATTTT.

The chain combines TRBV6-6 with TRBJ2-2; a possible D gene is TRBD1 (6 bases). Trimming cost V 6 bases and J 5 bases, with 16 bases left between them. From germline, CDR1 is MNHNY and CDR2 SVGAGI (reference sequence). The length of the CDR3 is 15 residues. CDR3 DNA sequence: TGTGCCAGCAGCCAGACGCAACAGGGAACCGGGGAGCTGTTTTTT. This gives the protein CASSQTQQGTGELFF.

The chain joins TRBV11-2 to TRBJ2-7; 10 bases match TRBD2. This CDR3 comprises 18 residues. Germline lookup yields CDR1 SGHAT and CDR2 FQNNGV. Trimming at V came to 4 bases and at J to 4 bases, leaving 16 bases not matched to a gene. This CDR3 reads CASSSLGLAGVVRYEQYF. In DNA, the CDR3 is TGTGCCAGCAGCTCCCTAGGGCTAGCGGGAGTAGTCAGGTACGAGCAGTACTTC.

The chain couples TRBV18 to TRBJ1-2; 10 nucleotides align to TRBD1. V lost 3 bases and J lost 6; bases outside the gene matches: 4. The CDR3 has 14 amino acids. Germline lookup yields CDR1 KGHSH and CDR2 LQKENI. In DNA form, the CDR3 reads TGTGCCAGCTCACCCGCCGGGACAGGGGATGGCTACACCTTC. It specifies CASSPAGTGDGYTF.

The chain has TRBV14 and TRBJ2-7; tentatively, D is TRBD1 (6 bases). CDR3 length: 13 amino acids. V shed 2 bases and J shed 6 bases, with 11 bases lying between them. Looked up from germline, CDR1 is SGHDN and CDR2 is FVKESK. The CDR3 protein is CASSQLGTSEQYF. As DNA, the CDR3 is TGTGCCAGCAGCCAACTGGGGACAAGCGAGCAGTACTTC. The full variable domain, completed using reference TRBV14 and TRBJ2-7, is EAGVTQFPSHSVIEKGQTVTLRCDPISGHDNLYWYRRVMGKEIKFLLHFVKESKQDESGMPNNRFLAERTGGTYSTLKVQPAELEDSGVYFCASSQLGTSEQYFGPGTRLTVT.

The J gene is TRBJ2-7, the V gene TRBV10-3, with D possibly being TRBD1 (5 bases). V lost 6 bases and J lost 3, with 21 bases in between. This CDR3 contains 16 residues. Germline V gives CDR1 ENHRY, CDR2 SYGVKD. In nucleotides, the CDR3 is TGTGCCATCAGCCAGGCAGGGTTGGTACCCCACTACGAGCAGTACTTC. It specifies CAISQAGLVPHYEQYF.

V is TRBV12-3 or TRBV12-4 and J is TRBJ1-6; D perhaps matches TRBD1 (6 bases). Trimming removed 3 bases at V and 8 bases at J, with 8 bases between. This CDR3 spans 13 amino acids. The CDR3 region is CASSFRTDSPLHF. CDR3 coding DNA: TGTGCCAGCAGTTTTAGGACAGATTCACCCCTCCACTTT.

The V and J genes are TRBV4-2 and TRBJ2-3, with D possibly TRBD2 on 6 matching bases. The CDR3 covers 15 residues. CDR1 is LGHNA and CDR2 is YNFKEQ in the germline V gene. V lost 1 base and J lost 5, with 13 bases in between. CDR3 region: CASSQGQAGLDTQYF. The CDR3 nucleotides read TGTGCCAGCAGCCAAGGTCAAGCGGGTTTAGATACGCAGTATTTT.

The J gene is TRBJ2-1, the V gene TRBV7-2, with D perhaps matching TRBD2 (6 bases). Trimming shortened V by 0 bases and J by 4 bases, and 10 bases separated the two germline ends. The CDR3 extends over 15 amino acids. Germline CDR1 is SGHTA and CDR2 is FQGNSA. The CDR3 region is CASSLAAAGYNEQFF. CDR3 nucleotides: TGTGCCAGCAGCTTAGCGGCGGCGGGGTACAATGAGCAGTTCTTC.

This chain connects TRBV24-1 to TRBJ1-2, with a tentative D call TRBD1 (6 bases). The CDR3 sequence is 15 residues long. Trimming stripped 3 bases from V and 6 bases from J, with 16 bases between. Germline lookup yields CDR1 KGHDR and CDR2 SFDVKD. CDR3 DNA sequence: TGTGCCACCAGTGATCCCGGGACAAATCCCGATGGCTACACCTTC. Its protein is CATSDPGTNPDGYTF.

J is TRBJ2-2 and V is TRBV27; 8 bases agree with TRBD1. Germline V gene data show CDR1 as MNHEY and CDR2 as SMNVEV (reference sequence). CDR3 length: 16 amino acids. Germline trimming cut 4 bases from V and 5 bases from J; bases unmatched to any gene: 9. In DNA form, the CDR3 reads TGTGCCAGCAGTTCAAGGGGGACAGGAGGGACCGGGGAGCTGTTTTTT. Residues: CASSSRGTGGTGELFF.

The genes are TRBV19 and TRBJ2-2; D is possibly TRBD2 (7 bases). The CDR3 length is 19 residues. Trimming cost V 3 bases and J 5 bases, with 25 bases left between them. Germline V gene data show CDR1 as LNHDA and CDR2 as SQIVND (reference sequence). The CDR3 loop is CASSMGGAGAFGRTGELFF. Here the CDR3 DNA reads TGTGCCAGTAGTATGGGCGGGGCGGGGGCCTTCGGAAGGACCGGGGAGCTGTTTTTT.

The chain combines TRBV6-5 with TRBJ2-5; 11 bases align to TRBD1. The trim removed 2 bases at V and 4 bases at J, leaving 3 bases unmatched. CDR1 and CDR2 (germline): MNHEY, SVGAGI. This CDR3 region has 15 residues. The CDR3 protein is CASSYGGTGGETQYF. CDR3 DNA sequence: TGTGCCAGCAGTTACGGGGGGACAGGGGGAGAGACCCAGTACTTC.

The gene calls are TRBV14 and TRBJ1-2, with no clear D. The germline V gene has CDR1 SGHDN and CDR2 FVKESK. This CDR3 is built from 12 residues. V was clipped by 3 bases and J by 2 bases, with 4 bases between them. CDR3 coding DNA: TGTGCCAGCAGCCAGCAGAACTATGGCTACACCTTC. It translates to CASSQQNYGYTF.

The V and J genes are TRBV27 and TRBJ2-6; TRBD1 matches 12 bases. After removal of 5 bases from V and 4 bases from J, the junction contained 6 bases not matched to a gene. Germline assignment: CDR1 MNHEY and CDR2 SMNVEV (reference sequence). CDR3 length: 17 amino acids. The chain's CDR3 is CASSPGQGASGANVLTF. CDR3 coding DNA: TGTGCCAGCAGTCCGGGACAGGGGGCGTCCGGGGCCAACGTCCTGACTTTC.

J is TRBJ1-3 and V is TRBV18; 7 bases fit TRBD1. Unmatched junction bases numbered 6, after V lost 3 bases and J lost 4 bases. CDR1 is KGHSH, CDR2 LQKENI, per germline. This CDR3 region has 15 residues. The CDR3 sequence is CASSPPTGVGNTIYF. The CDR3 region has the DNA TGTGCCAGCTCACCGCCAACAGGGGTCGGAAACACCATATATTTT.

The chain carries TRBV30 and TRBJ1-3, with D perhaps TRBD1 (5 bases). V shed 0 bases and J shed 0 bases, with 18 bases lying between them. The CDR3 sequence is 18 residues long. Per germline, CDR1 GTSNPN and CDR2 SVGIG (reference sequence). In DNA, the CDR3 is TGTGCCTGGAGTGTACGTGGAGGGGCCGTCCGCTCTGGAAACACCATATATTTT. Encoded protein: CAWSVRGGAVRSGNTIYF.

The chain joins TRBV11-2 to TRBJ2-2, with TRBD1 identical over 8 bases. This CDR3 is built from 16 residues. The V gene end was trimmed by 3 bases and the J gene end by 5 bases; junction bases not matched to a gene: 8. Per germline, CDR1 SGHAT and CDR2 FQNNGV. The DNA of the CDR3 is TGTGCCAGCAGCTTTACTACAGGGGGAAAAACCGGGGAGCTGTTTTTT. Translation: CASSFTTGGKTGELFF.

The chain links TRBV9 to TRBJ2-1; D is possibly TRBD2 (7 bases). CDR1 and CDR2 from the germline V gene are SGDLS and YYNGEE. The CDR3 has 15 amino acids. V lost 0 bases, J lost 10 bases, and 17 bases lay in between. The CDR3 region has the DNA TGTGCCAGCAGCGTAGAGGGGGGAGGGCCTCGGGAGCAGTTCTTC. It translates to CASSVEGGGPREQFF.

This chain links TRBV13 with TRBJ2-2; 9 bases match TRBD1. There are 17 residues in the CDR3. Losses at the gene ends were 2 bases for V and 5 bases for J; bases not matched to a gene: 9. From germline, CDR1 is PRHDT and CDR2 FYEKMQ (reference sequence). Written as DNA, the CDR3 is TGTGCCAGCAGCTTACCCCTCCGGACAGGGGTTACCGGGGAGCTGTTTTTT. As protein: CASSLPLRTGVTGELFF.